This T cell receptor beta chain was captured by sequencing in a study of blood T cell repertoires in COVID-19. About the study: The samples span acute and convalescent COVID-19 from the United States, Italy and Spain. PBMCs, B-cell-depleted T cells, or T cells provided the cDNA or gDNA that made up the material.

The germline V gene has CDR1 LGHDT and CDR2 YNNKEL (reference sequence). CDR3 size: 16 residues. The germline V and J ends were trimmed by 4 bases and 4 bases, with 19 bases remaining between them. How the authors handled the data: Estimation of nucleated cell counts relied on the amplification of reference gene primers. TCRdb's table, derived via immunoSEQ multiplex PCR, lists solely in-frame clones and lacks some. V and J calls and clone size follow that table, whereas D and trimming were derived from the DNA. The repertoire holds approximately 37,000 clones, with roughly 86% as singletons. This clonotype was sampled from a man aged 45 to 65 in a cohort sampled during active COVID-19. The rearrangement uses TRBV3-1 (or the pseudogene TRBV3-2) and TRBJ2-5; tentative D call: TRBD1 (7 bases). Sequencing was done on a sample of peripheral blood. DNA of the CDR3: TGTGCCAGCAGCCGGTCCTGGAACAGGGGAGGAGAGACCCAGTACTTC. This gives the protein CASSRSWNRGGETQYF.